What follows are 8 T cell receptor beta chains derived from one specimen sequenced in a study of early T cells in non-severe SARS-CoV-2 infection. From the 5' RACE reads, TCRdb called clonotypes with MiXCR, one entry per CDR3 protein. The table includes about 99,000 distinct CDR3 sequences, approximately 15% detected once. Sequencing used whole blood. These receptors all stem from an adult who was a healthcare worker with PCR-confirmed SARS-CoV-2 infection or an uninfected control (not recorded which).

This clonotype was counted a few times. This chain's CDR3 is CASSPLEGLYGYTF. The CDR3 nucleotides are TGTGCCAGCAGTCCCCTTGAGGGGCTCTATGGCTACACCTTC. This chain connects TRBV2 to TRBJ1-2; TRBD1 is a possible D gene (5 bases). This CDR3 contains 14 residues. CDR1 SNHLY and CDR2 FYNNEI come from the germline V gene. Between the trimmed V and J ends, which lost 5 bases and 4 bases, there was a span of 14 bases. The full variable domain, rest sourced from reference TRBV2 and TRBJ1-2, is EPEVTQTPSHQVTQMGQEVILRCVPISNHLYFYWYRQILGQKVEFLVSFYNNEISEKSEIFDDQFSVERPDGSNFTLKIRSTKLEDSAMYFCASSPLEGLYGYTFGSGTRLTVV.

This clonotype showed up many times. CDR3 nucleotides: TGTGCCAGCAGCCAAGACGGAGAGCAGTACTTC. Translating it yields CASSQDGEQYF. The rearrangement joins TRBV3-1 to TRBJ2-7; D is undetermined. Trimming removed 0 bases from V and 7 bases from J, with 4 bases in between. Germline-derived CDR1 and CDR2 are LGHDT and YNNKEL (reference sequence). The CDR3 has 11 residues.

This rearrangement joins TRBV6-4 to TRBJ2-2; 9 bases line up with TRBD2. This CDR3 contains 14 residues. J gave up 8 bases and V 5 bases, and 6 bases lay outside the gene matches. Germline CDR1 and CDR2: MRHNA and SNTAGT. CDR3 sequence reads: CASSPIAGAGELFF. Written as DNA, the CDR3 is TGTGCCAGCAGTCCCATAGCGGGAGCAGGGGAGCTGTTTTTT.

The V and J genes are TRBV6-6 and TRBJ1-1; D is unresolved. The CDR3 has 11 amino acids. Germline CDR1 MNHNY, CDR2 SVGAGI (reference sequence). V was trimmed by 2 bases and J by 7 bases, leaving 5 bases between them. CDR3 nucleotides: TGTGCCAGCAGTTACGCGGGTGAAGCTTTCTTT. This gives the protein CASSYAGEAFF.

This clonotype occurred a few times. This chain links TRBV7-6 with TRBJ2-1, with 14 bases identical to TRBD2. CDR3 length: 19 amino acids. Germline V gene lookup returns CDR1 SGHVS and CDR2 FNYEAQ. V lost 1 base to trimming and J lost 7 bases; unmatched junction nucleotides: 12. CDR3 in amino acids: CASSLESFRTSGRRNEQFF. DNA for the CDR3: TGTGCCAGCAGCTTAGAGAGTTTTCGGACTAGCGGGAGGAGGAATGAGCAGTTCTTC.

The V gene is TRBV6-5, the J gene TRBJ1-2, with 9 nucleotides matching TRBD1. CDR1 is MNHEY, CDR2 SVGAGI, per germline. CDR3 length equals 13 residues. J lost 5 bases, V lost 5 bases, and 3 bases had no gene match. CDR3 DNA sequence: TGTGCCAGCAGTGCGACAGGGGGTTATGGCTACACCTTC. Translated: CASSATGGYGYTF.

This clonotype was counted a few times. The chain employs TRBV27 and TRBJ2-1, with 10 bases identical to TRBD2. CDR3 length equals 18 residues. Germline CDR1 and CDR2: MNHEY and SMNVEV (reference sequence). V lost 2 bases and J lost 1; bases outside the gene matches: 8. The DNA of the CDR3 is TGTGCCAGCAGTTTAAGATTTCCTAGCGGGAGTTCCTACAATGAGCAGTTCTTC. Protein: CASSLRFPSGSSYNEQFF.

This clonotype was observed a handful of times. The rearrangement uses TRBV19 and TRBJ2-2, with a weak D call TRBD1 (5 bases). In germline, CDR1 is LNHDA, CDR2 SQIVND (reference sequence). The length of the CDR3 is 14 residues. Trimming removed 4 bases at V and 4 bases at J, with 10 bases between. The DNA for the CDR3 is TGTGCCAGTAGTAACGGCAGGGCCACCGGGGAGCTGTTTTTT. This gives the protein CASSNGRATGELFF.